The source of this T cell receptor (beta chain) is a study of T cell repertoires in cytomegalovirus infection. Study-wide findings and caveats: Dominating the ex vivo response were TCR beta clonotypes that were CMV-specific and HLA-C-restricted. The study identified carriers of CMV plus the relevant HLA from cumulative public TCR beta family frequency.

Details on this clonotype: Its antigen is unidentified.

Germline CDR1 is SQVTM and CDR2 is ANQGSEA. The V gene lost 6 bases and the J gene lost 0 bases, with 15 bases spanning the gap. The CDR3 is 15 amino acids. TCRdb analysed the reads with MiXCR anew, one entry per CDR3 protein. The sample has around 430,000 distinct CDR3 sequences, 42% seen once; the top ten hold about 39%. The clonotype was recovered from a human donor in good health (CMV status not recorded). Some clones in this sample may be carry-over from other donors' samples. V and J are TRBV29-1 and TRBJ2-4; D possibly matches TRBD1 or TRBD2 (5 bases each). The sequencing used cultured PBMCs, collected from culture after CMV antigen stimulation. CDR3 in amino acids: CSVAGVGTAKNIQYF. CDR3 in DNA: TGCAGCGTCGCCGGAGTCGGGACAGCCAAAAACATTCAGTACTTC.